Listed below are T cell receptor beta chains from one sample, sequenced in a study of T cells after yellow fever vaccination. TCRdb reprocessed the 5' RACE reads with MiXCR, giving one entry per CDR3 protein. The data hold some 320,000 distinct CDR3 sequences, with 8.7% observed a single time. This specimen consisted of CD4+ T cells sorted from PBMCs, obtained 5 days after the yellow fever booster vaccination. The receptors were sampled from a man aged 18-30 years who received the YFV17D yellow fever vaccine. Each CDR3 is given with its conserved first and last residue. A D gene is named only where the DNA matches it firmly. Expanded clones are given a class, and other clones once, few, many or no size at all.

J: TRBJ1-5
size: many
D: .
V: TRBV7-2
length: 13
CDR3: CASSLVGNQPQHF
DNA: TGTGCCAGCAGCTTAGTCGGCAATCAGCCCCAGCATTTT

J: TRBJ1-4
size: few
D: .
V: TRBV5-1
length: 17
CDR3: CASSPLEGPVTNEKLFF
DNA: TGCGCCAGCAGCCCCCTCGAGGGGCCCGTAACTAATGAAAAACTGTTTTTT

J: TRBJ1-1
size: .
D: TRBD1
V: TRBV3-1
length: 13
CDR3: CASSQRGTGEAFF
DNA: TGTGCCAGCAGCCAAAGAGGGACAGGGGAGGCTTTCTTT

J: TRBJ1-1
size: .
D: .
V: TRBV5-1
length: 14
CDR3: CASRALGGATEAFF
DNA: TGCGCCAGCAGAGCCCTAGGGGGGGCCACTGAAGCTTTCTTT

J: TRBJ2-2
size: .
D: TRBD2
V: TRBV11-2
length: 16
CDR3: CASSRLTSGGTGELFF
DNA: TGTGCCAGCAGCCGCCTGACTAGCGGGGGTACCGGGGAGCTGTTTTTT

J: TRBJ1-4
size: .
D: .
V: TRBV5-5
length: 16
CDR3: CASSPRSTATNEKLFF
DNA: TGTGCCAGCAGCCCGAGGTCCACAGCAACTAATGAAAAACTGTTTTTT

J: TRBJ1-5
size: few
D: TRBD1
V: TRBV6-5
length: 15
CDR3: CASSYLRDRYRPQHF
DNA: TGTGCCAGCAGTTACTTACGGGACAGGTATAGGCCCCAGCATTTT

J: TRBJ2-3
size: .
D: TRBD2
V: TRBV2
length: 16
CDR3: CASRFTLAGGPDTQYF
DNA: TGTGCCAGCAGGTTCACCCTAGCGGGGGGCCCCGATACGCAGTATTTT

J: TRBJ2-7
size: many
D: .
V: TRBV6-5
length: 13
CDR3: CASTSPGTDEQYF
DNA: TGTGCCAGCACCTCCCCGGGGACGGACGAGCAGTACTTC

J: TRBJ1-2
size: few
D: .
V: TRBV4-3
length: 12
CDR3: CASSQWGNGYTF
DNA: TGCGCCAGCAGCCAATGGGGGAATGGCTACACCTTC

J: TRBJ2-7
size: .
D: TRBD1
V: TRBV5-1
length: 14
CDR3: CASSSIQGNYEQYF
DNA: TGCGCCAGCAGCTCGATACAGGGGAACTACGAGCAGTACTTC

J: TRBJ1-4
size: many
D: .
V: TRBV7-2
length: 14
CDR3: CASSPQPANEKLFF
DNA: TGTGCCAGCAGCCCACAGCCGGCTAATGAAAAACTGTTTTTT

J: TRBJ1-6
size: .
D: .
V: TRBV6-5
length: 24
CDR3: CASSYTKEGSPFIGVPAGNSPLHF
DNA: TGTGCCAGCAGTTACACCAAGGAGGGTTCCCCCTTTATAGGGGTACCGGCCGGTAATTCACCCCTCCACTTT

J: TRBJ2-3
size: many
D: .
V: TRBV12-3/TRBV12-4
length: 15
CDR3: CASSSSRGEADTQYF
DNA: TGTGCCAGCAGTTCTAGCAGGGGTGAGGCAGATACGCAGTATTTT

J: TRBJ2-4
size: few
D: .
V: TRBV18
length: 15
CDR3: CASSPELRPINIQYF
DNA: TGTGCCAGCTCACCGGAACTTCGTCCGATAAACATTCAGTACTTC

J: TRBJ2-7
size: few
D: .
V: TRBV12-3/TRBV12-4
length: 14
CDR3: CASSLIQGGSEQYF
DNA: TGTGCCAGCAGTTTAATACAGGGAGGTTCCGAGCAGTACTTC

J: TRBJ2-3
size: few
D: .
V: TRBV28
length: 18
CDR3: CASSLLPAGPRLTDTQYF
DNA: TGTGCCAGCAGTCTACTCCCTGCCGGCCCCCGGTTGACAGATACGCAGTATTTT

J: TRBJ1-1
size: .
D: TRBD1
V: TRBV27
length: 15
CDR3: CASRAITGGWTEAFF
DNA: TGTGCCAGCAGGGCAATTACAGGGGGCTGGACTGAAGCTTTCTTT

J: TRBJ2-7
size: many
D: .
V: TRBV7-8
length: 14
CDR3: CASSPTGPPYEQYF
DNA: TGTGCCAGCAGCCCTACGGGACCCCCGTACGAGCAGTACTTC

J: TRBJ1-1
size: .
D: .
V: TRBV19
length: 19
CDR3: CASSMTGSGGAGFNTEAFF
DNA: TGTGCCAGTAGTATGACGGGTTCGGGGGGGGCCGGATTTAACACTGAAGCTTTCTTT

J: TRBJ2-3
size: few
D: .
V: TRBV5-1
length: 15
CDR3: CASSLVRLATDTQYF
DNA: TGCGCCAGCAGCTTGGTTCGTCTAGCCACAGATACGCAGTATTTT

J: TRBJ2-3
size: .
D: .
V: TRBV5-1
length: 14
CDR3: CASSRETGKDTQYF
DNA: TGCGCCAGCAGCCGGGAGACAGGGAAGGATACGCAGTATTTT

J: TRBJ2-1
size: many
D: TRBD2
V: TRBV5-4
length: 16
CDR3: CASSLRGSGGADEQFF
DNA: TGTGCCAGCAGCCTTCGTGGAAGCGGGGGGGCAGATGAGCAGTTCTTC

J: TRBJ1-1
size: few
D: .
V: TRBV10-2
length: 14
CDR3: CASSVTTGNTEAFF
DNA: TGCGCCAGCAGTGTGACGACAGGGAACACTGAAGCTTTCTTT

J: TRBJ2-5
size: .
D: TRBD2
V: TRBV20-1
length: 13
CDR3: CSAILAGQETQYF
DNA: TGCAGTGCTATTCTAGCGGGGCAAGAGACCCAGTACTTC

J: TRBJ2-3
size: few
D: .
V: TRBV7-9
length: 15
CDR3: CASSLLGVGTDTQYF
DNA: TGTGCCAGCAGCTTATTAGGGGTCGGGACAGATACGCAGTATTTT

J: TRBJ2-3
size: .
D: TRBD1
V: TRBV6-2/TRBV6-3
length: 16
CDR3: CASGGDTGTGDERQYF
DNA: TGTGCCAGCGGGGGCGACACCGGGACAGGAGACGAACGCCAGTATTTT

J: TRBJ2-7
size: .
D: .
V: TRBV13
length: 15
CDR3: CASGPPPSSSYEQYF
DNA: TGTGCCAGCGGACCCCCACCTTCGAGCTCCTACGAGCAGTACTTC

J: TRBJ1-4
size: many
D: .
V: TRBV3-1
length: 14
CDR3: CASSRQATNEKLFF
DNA: TGTGCCAGCAGCCGCCAGGCAACTAATGAAAAACTGTTTTTT

J: TRBJ2-5
size: .
D: .
V: TRBV7-9
length: 15
CDR3: CASSRYGTPEETQYF
DNA: TGTGCCAGCAGCCGTTATGGGACACCCGAAGAGACCCAGTACTTC

J: TRBJ2-1
size: many
D: .
V: TRBV5-1
length: 15
CDR3: CASSTARTERNEQFF
DNA: TGCGCCAGCAGCACCGCCCGGACAGAACGCAATGAGCAGTTCTTC

J: TRBJ1-1
size: few
D: TRBD1
V: TRBV7-3
length: 16
CDR3: CASSPGGRQGAAGAFF
DNA: TGTGCCAGCAGCCCCGGGGGACGACAGGGGGCTGCCGGAGCTTTCTTT

J: TRBJ2-1
size: .
D: TRBD1
V: TRBV7-2
length: 15
CDR3: CASSSGDRGVNEQFF
DNA: TGTGCCAGCAGCTCCGGGGACAGGGGGGTCAATGAGCAGTTCTTC

J: TRBJ2-1
size: few
D: TRBD2
V: TRBV5-4
length: 16
CDR3: CASSLPLAGTYNEQFF
DNA: TGTGCCAGCAGCTTGCCCTTAGCGGGGACCTACAATGAGCAGTTCTTC

J: TRBJ1-5
size: .
D: .
V: TRBV10-3
length: 16
CDR3: CASRAGTIGGNQPQHF
DNA: TGTGCCTCCCGTGCAGGGACTATCGGGGGTAATCAGCCCCAGCATTTT

J: TRBJ1-1
size: many
D: .
V: TRBV4-3
length: 17
CDR3: CASSQDARGGAGTEAFF
DNA: TGCGCCAGCAGCCAAGATGCTCGGGGGGGCGCGGGGACTGAAGCTTTCTTT

J: TRBJ1-1
size: few
D: TRBD1
V: TRBV19
length: 17
CDR3: CASSSGQALMRNTEAFF
DNA: TGTGCCAGTAGTTCAGGACAGGCGTTGATGCGGAACACTGAAGCTTTCTTT

J: TRBJ2-2
size: many
D: .
V: TRBV7-9
length: 14
CDR3: CASSLSVNTGELFF
DNA: TGTGCCAGCAGCTTGTCAGTTAACACCGGGGAGCTGTTTTTT

J: TRBJ2-3
size: few
D: TRBD2
V: TRBV7-9
length: 16
CDR3: CASSLQTSGGARTQYF
DNA: TGTGCCAGCAGCTTACAGACTAGCGGGGGGGCTAGGACGCAGTATTTT

J: TRBJ2-3
size: few
D: .
V: TRBV4-2
length: 17
CDR3: CASSQEWLAHGTDTQYF
DNA: TGTGCCAGCAGCCAAGAGTGGCTAGCACACGGCACAGATACGCAGTATTTT

J: TRBJ2-6
size: few
D: .
V: TRBV6-5
length: 16
CDR3: CASSYGGGSGANVLTF
DNA: TGTGCCAGCAGTTACGGTGGGGGTTCCGGGGCCAACGTCCTGACTTTC

J: TRBJ2-6
size: .
D: .
V: TRBV5-1
length: 15
CDR3: CASSSGSSGANVLTF
DNA: TGCGCCAGCAGCTCAGGTTCCTCTGGGGCCAACGTCCTGACTTTC

J: TRBJ1-3
size: .
D: .
V: TRBV20-1
length: 16
CDR3: CSAGESGAYSGNTIYF
DNA: TGCAGTGCCGGAGAGTCGGGGGCCTATTCTGGAAACACCATATATTTT

J: TRBJ2-5
size: .
D: .
V: TRBV5-6
length: 14
CDR3: CASSPAVTGGTQYF
DNA: TGTGCCAGCAGTCCTGCTGTTACCGGTGGGACCCAGTACTTC

J: TRBJ2-7
size: .
D: TRBD2
V: TRBV5-4
length: 15
CDR3: CASSSMASGGNEQYF
DNA: TGTGCCAGCAGCTCGATGGCTAGCGGGGGAAACGAGCAGTACTTC